Below, 22 T cell receptor beta chains from the same sample are listed, as sequenced in a study of OX40 agonist ivuxolimab in advanced cancers. Only in-frame clones appear in the TCRdb table, and some are missing; sequencing was by immunoSEQ multiplex PCR. The data contain roughly 15,000 clones, almost 95% of them singletons. The source was CD4+ or CD8+ T cells sorted from blood, collected in a trial of the OX40 agonist ivuxolimab. The receptors shown here come from an adult with an advanced solid tumor such as melanoma, head and neck, liver or kidney cancer.

The chain carries TRBV21-1 and TRBJ2-3; the table's D call, TRBD2, has no DNA check behind it. TRBV21-1 is shown as a pseudogene. This CDR3 has 16 residues. This CDR3 reads CASSKEQRGASDTQYF. As DNA, the CDR3 is TGTGCCAGCAGCAAAGAACAGCGGGGGGCCTCAGATACGCAGTATTTT.

This chain links TRBV5-1 with TRBJ2-3, with D hard to call. Trimming pared 5 bases from V and 6 bases from J, leaving 22 bases between. Germline V gives CDR1 SGHRS, CDR2 YFSETQ. The CDR3 is made up of 16 amino acids. CDR3 sequence reads: CASSSSDGYNWDTQYF. CDR3 coding DNA: TGCGCCAGCAGTTCTAGTGACGGGTATAATTGGGATACGCAGTATTTT.

The genes are TRBV19 and TRBJ2-7; TRBD1 aligns across 7 bases. Germline trimming cut 6 bases from V and 0 bases from J; bases unmatched to any gene: 5. There are 14 residues in the CDR3. Germline V gene sequence: CDR1 LNHDA, CDR2 SQIVND (reference sequence). CDR3 sequence reads: CASSLTGSSYEQYF. The CDR3 region has the DNA TGTGCCAGTAGCCTGACAGGGAGCTCCTACGAGCAGTACTTC.

This clone was seen once. V usage is TRBV21-1 and J usage is TRBJ2-7; the table names TRBD2, a call not compared with the DNA. TRBV21-1 is designated a pseudogene. This CDR3 has 13 residues. The CDR3, as DNA: TGTGCCACTCCGCCGTGGGGGGTCTACGAGCAGTACTTC. Translation gives CATPPWGVYEQYF.

This chain links TRBV20-1 with TRBJ2-1; D is perhaps TRBD2 (6 bases). Germline V gives CDR1 DFQATT, CDR2 SNEGSKA (reference sequence). V gave up 6 bases and J gave up 6 bases, with 9 bases separating them. This CDR3 has 11 amino acids. CDR3 amino acids: CSAGDSNEQFF. In DNA form, the CDR3 reads TGCAGTGCGGGGGACTCCAATGAGCAGTTCTTC.

The chain has TRBV5-5 and TRBJ2-5, with 7 bases aligning to TRBD1. This CDR3 spans 16 amino acids. V was clipped by 6 bases and J by 2 bases; unmatched bases: 13. CDR1 and CDR2 (germline): SGHKS, YYEKEE (reference sequence). The CDR3 DNA follows: TGTGCCAGCATCCTCCTTAGGGGGCTACGGCAAGAGACCCAGTACTTC. Translating it yields CASILLRGLRQETQYF.

The chain employs TRBV27 and TRBJ2-3; tentative D call: TRBD2 (6 bases). Germline V gene data show CDR1 as MNHEY and CDR2 as SMNVEV (reference sequence). CDR3 size: 12 residues. Trimming cost V 4 bases and J 10 bases, with 12 bases left between them. Written as DNA, the CDR3 is TGTGCCAGCAGTTCGGGACTCCCGGCGCAGTATTTT. It is translated as CASSSGLPAQYF.

This rearrangement joins TRBV7-8 to TRBJ2-4; tentatively, D is TRBD2 (6 bases). The CDR3 loop spans 17 amino acids. Trimming took 0 bases from V and 0 from J, leaving 12 bases between them. CDR1 SGHVS and CDR2 FQNEAQ come from the germline V gene. The CDR3: CASSLAGTSLAKNIQYF. The CDR3 bases are TGTGCCAGCAGCTTAGCGGGGACTTCCCTAGCCAAAAACATTCAGTACTTC.

This chain uses TRBV27 with TRBJ2-7; 9 positions match TRBD1. Unmatched junction bases numbered 5, after V lost 5 bases and J lost 3 bases. The CDR3 sequence is 14 residues long. CDR1 and CDR2 from the germline V gene are MNHEY and SMNVEV (reference sequence). CDR3 region: CASSPGTGNYEQYF. CDR3 sequence (DNA): TGTGCCAGCAGTCCCGGGACAGGGAACTACGAGCAGTACTTC.

The rearrangement joins TRBV4-2 to TRBJ1-1; D gene ambiguous. CDR1 and CDR2 (germline): LGHNA, YNFKEQ. The length of the CDR3 is 15 residues. V gave up 0 bases and J gave up 9 bases, with 17 bases separating them. CDR3 amino acids: CASSQDYRGDHQAFF. The CDR3 region has the DNA TGTGCCAGCAGCCAAGATTATCGAGGAGATCACCAAGCTTTCTTT.

The rearrangement joins TRBV7-2 to TRBJ2-7; tentative D call: TRBD1 (5 bases). Trimming cost V 1 base and J 2 bases, with 15 bases left between them. The CDR3 is 16 residues long. Germline-derived CDR1 and CDR2 are SGHTA and FQGNSA. The CDR3 DNA is TGTGCCAGCAGCTTAGGGACATCCTCCATCACCTACGAGCAGTACTTC. This translates into CASSLGTSSITYEQYF.

The chain couples TRBV15 to TRBJ2-1; D not resolved. The length of the CDR3 is 14 residues. The germline V and J ends were trimmed by 5 bases and 0 bases, with 8 bases remaining between them. Germline V gives CDR1 LNHNV, CDR2 YYDKDF (reference sequence). The CDR3 DNA sequence: TGTGCCACCAGCCGTAGGAGCTCCTACAATGAGCAGTTCTTC. Translation: CATSRRSSYNEQFF.

The table lists this clone with a few counts. The V gene is TRBV7-9, the J gene TRBJ1-5; tentatively, D is TRBD1 (5 bases). This CDR3 is built from 14 residues. V lost 1 base to trimming and J lost 7 bases, with 11 bases between them. Germline-derived CDR1 and CDR2 are SEHNR and FQNEAQ (reference sequence). CDR3 amino acids: CASSLVGEGQPQHF. CDR3 nucleotide sequence: TGTGCCAGCAGCTTAGTGGGGGAGGGCCAGCCCCAGCATTTT.

In DNA form, the CDR3 reads TGTGCCAGCAGTTCCAACATTGCGGTCCGTGAAGCTTTCTTT. It specifies CASSSNIAVREAFF. The chain combines TRBV6-5 with TRBJ1-1; D is ambiguous. From germline, CDR1 is MNHEY and CDR2 SVGAGI. CDR3 length: 14 residues. The V and J ends lost 4 bases and 7 bases respectively, with 16 bases between them.

The genes are TRBV27 and TRBJ1-2; possibly TRBD1 for D (5 bases). This CDR3 has 13 residues. Trimming took 4 bases from V and 7 from J, leaving 13 bases between them. Germline CDR1 is MNHEY and CDR2 is SMNVEV (reference sequence). CDR3 loop: CASSWGPASGYTF. The CDR3 nucleotides are TGTGCCAGCAGTTGGGGACCAGCTAGTGGCTACACCTTC.

The chain is built from TRBV11-2 and TRBJ2-7; D remains unclear. V shed 5 bases and J shed 5 bases, with 10 bases lying between them. Germline-derived CDR1 and CDR2 are SGHAT and FQNNGV. CDR3 length: 12 residues. CDR3 sequence reads: CASSHGRHEQYF. CDR3 coding DNA: TGTGCCAGCAGCCACGGGCGTCACGAGCAGTACTTC.

The V call is TRBV27, the J call TRBJ2-1; D not certain. Germline CDR1 is MNHEY and CDR2 is SMNVEV (reference sequence). V lost 6 bases to trimming and J lost 4 bases, with 4 bases between them. The CDR3 totals 11 residues. The CDR3 sequence: CASRVYNEQFF. The CDR3 DNA is TGTGCCAGCAGGGTATACAATGAGCAGTTCTTC.

The V and J genes are TRBV21-1 and TRBJ1-1. TRBV21-1 is assigned pseudogene status. This CDR3 has 13 amino acids. The CDR3: CASSKWGRDEAFF. For the CDR3, the DNA is TGTGCCAGCAGCAAATGGGGCCGGGACGAAGCTTTCTTT.

The V and J genes are TRBV28 and TRBJ2-5, with D perhaps TRBD1 (6 bases). The V and J ends lost 2 bases and 2 bases respectively, with 15 bases between them. The CDR3 runs 16 residues. CDR1 is MDHEN, CDR2 SYDVKM, per germline. Written as DNA, the CDR3 is TGTGCCAGCAGTTTAAGTCCCAAGGGGGAACAAGAGACCCAGTACTTC. Protein: CASSLSPKGEQETQYF.

The gene calls are TRBV5-6 and TRBJ1-3, with TRBD1 matching over 7 bases. The CDR3 covers 14 residues. Germline V gene sequence: CDR1 SGHDT, CDR2 YYEEEE. With V trimmed by 6 bases and J by 0 bases, 3 bases remained unmatched. CDR3 coding DNA: TGTGCCAGCACCGGGACAGACTCTGGAAACACCATATATTTT. Protein product: CASTGTDSGNTIYF.

This sequence joins TRBV11-3 and TRBJ2-7; TRBD2 might be the D (5 bases). This CDR3 has 18 amino acids. Between the trimmed V and J ends, which lost 1 base and 5 bases, there was a span of 24 bases. CDR1 is SGHNT and CDR2 is YENEEA in the germline V gene. CDR3 amino acids: CASSLVPIYRSPGNEQYF. Written as DNA, the CDR3 is TGTGCCAGCAGCTTAGTCCCCATATATCGATCTCCGGGAAACGAGCAGTACTTC.

The table lists this clone with a count of one. The chain employs TRBV7-6 and TRBJ2-5, with 9 bases aligning to TRBD2. V lost 0 bases to trimming and J lost 6 bases; unmatched junction nucleotides: 5. The CDR3 has 15 amino acids. Germline loops: CDR1 SGHVS, CDR2 FNYEAQ. The CDR3 DNA sequence: TGTGCCAGCAGCTTAGCCGCGGGAGGGAGCCAGACCCAGTACTTC. Translated: CASSLAAGGSQTQYF.